This T cell receptor (beta chain) was documented in a study of tumor-infiltrating lymphocytes in primary liver carcinoma. cDNA specific to TCR beta was made from about 0.45 ug of total RNA, with a constant-region primer employed for priming. It was through three nested multiplex PCR rounds of slightly modified ARM-PCR that TCR beta libraries arose. The two initial PCR rounds, about 9 cycles each, used TRBV1-TRBV30 forward and C-beta reverse primers. TCRdb re-called the multiplex PCR reads with MiXCR, one entry per CDR3 protein. The table shows roughly 100,000 distinct CDR3 sequences, with around 80% occurring only once. The CDR3 has 14 amino acids. CDR1 and CDR2 (germline): LGHNA, YSLEER. Comments on this clonotype: One end of the junction does not line up with germline, which may come from a read error.

Both RNA and DNA were isolated together from around 18-30 mg of bulk tissue that had not been sorted. Tumor samples uniformly had over 75% viable tumor cells. V usage is TRBV4-3 and J usage is TRBJ2-1; D is unresolved. Sequences were obtained from liver tumor tissue from sampling region 3. Subset of the sample: tumor region T3, left-lateral pole. This clonotype originated in a man aged 40-55 years with primary liver carcinoma and hepatitis B virus infection. CDR3 sequence: CARSQDPGLRELFF. The CDR3 DNA reads TGCGCCAGGAGCCAGGATCCGGGCCTCCGAGAACTTTTCTTC.